One sample yielded the 30 T cell receptor beta chains listed below, sequenced in a study of cytomegalovirus exposure and HLA in healthy donors (dated by TCRdb to the late 2010s). The library was prepared using the immunoSEQ multiplex PCR assay. For the multiplex PCR, a mixture combining 60 forward primers for TCR Vbeta segments and 13 reverse primers for TCR Jbeta segments was used. TCRdb obtained this table from immuneACCESS and retained in-frame rearrangements with V and J assigned. These tables miss some clones; where compared with another copy, unresolved V genes account for less than half of the shortfall, and the remainder is unexplained. For this sample there are about 89,000 clones; roughly 10% appear just once. 4.5% to 6% of the sample goes to the ten largest clones. The sequenced sample was PBMCs. The receptor set was obtained from a man aged 50 to 60 in good health and CMV-seropositive.

The chain uses TRBV25-1 and TRBJ1-5; D gene ambiguous. V was trimmed by 2 bases and J by 3 bases, leaving 8 bases between them. The germline gives CDR1 MGHDK, CDR2 SYGVNS. This CDR3 is 14 amino acids long. DNA of the CDR3: TGTGCCAGCAGTGAAATGGGCTTCAATCAGCCCCAGCATTTT. It codes for CASSEMGFNQPQHF.

CDR3: CASRIPGGRETQYF. DNA of the CDR3: TGTGCCAGCAGGATCCCGGGGGGGCGAGAGACCCAGTACTTC. The chain is built from TRBV6-6 and TRBJ2-5, with 8 bases matching TRBD2. J gave up 4 bases and V 6 bases, and 7 bases lay outside the gene matches. The CDR3 spans 14 residues. Germline CDR1 MNHNY, CDR2 SVGAGI (reference sequence).

This clone has a count of ten or more. V gene TRBV28 combines with J gene TRBJ1-2, with 7 nucleotides matching TRBD1. The CDR3 spans 14 residues. V lost 3 bases to trimming and J lost 8 bases; unmatched junction nucleotides: 9. CDR1 and CDR2 (germline): MDHEN, SYDVKM. The CDR3 here is CASSLGTVLYGYTF. CDR3 coding DNA: TGTGCCAGCAGTTTGGGGACAGTACTATACGGCTACACCTTC.

The chain joins TRBV28 to TRBJ1-1, with TRBD1 identical over 7 bases. Germline CDR1 MDHEN, CDR2 SYDVKM. The V segment lost 6 bases and the J segment 0 bases; nucleotides outside the gene matches: 7. The CDR3 loop spans 15 amino acids. The CDR3 reads CASSRQGALNTEAFF. As DNA, the CDR3 is TGTGCCAGCAGCCGACAGGGCGCGTTGAACACTGAAGCTTTCTTT.

This clone was picked up a small number of times. The chain joins TRBV5-1 to TRBJ2-1, with D perhaps TRBD2 (5 bases). The CDR3 runs 15 residues. Germline lookup yields CDR1 SGHRS and CDR2 YFSETQ. Deletions cut 5 bases from V and 2 bases from J, with 14 bases between. CDR3 bases: TGCGCCAGCAGACTGGACTCCCCGGCCTACAATGAGCAGTTCTTC. Translation: CASRLDSPAYNEQFF.

The table lists this clone with a few counts. The rearrangement links TRBV28 to TRBJ2-7; D is perhaps TRBD2 (6 bases). V gave up 5 bases and J gave up 2 bases, with 13 bases separating them. Germline V lookup: CDR1 MDHEN, CDR2 SYDVKM. The CDR3 totals 14 residues. The CDR3 coding sequence is TGTGCCAGCAGTCGAGGGACTGGGGCCTACGAGCAGTACTTC. Its translation: CASSRGTGAYEQYF.

The CDR3 reads CASSPRDTIYF. As DNA, the CDR3 is TGTGCCAGCAGCCCCCGAGACACCATATATTTT. The rearrangement links TRBV7-9 to TRBJ1-3; D is unclear. The CDR3 contains 11 residues. The V end lost 5 bases, the J end lost 8 bases, and 7 bases lay between the germline ends. The germline V gene encodes CDR1 SEHNR and CDR2 FQNEAQ (reference sequence).

This clone appeared a few times. The rearrangement links TRBV11-2 to TRBJ2-3; no clear D gene. V was trimmed by 1 base and J by 3 bases, leaving 17 bases between them. This CDR3 is 17 amino acids long. Germline V gives CDR1 SGHAT, CDR2 FQNNGV. CDR3 nucleotide sequence: TGTGCCAGCAGCTTAGCACTGAGCGCCAGAGGTACAGATACGCAGTATTTT. Encoded protein: CASSLALSARGTDTQYF. Full variable domain (rest looked up from reference TRBV11-2 and TRBJ2-3): EAGVAQSPRYKIIEKRQSVAFWCNPISGHATLYWYQQILGQGPKLLIQFQNNGVVDDSQLPKDRFSAERLKGVDSTLKIQPAKLEDSAVYLCASSLALSARGTDTQYFGPGTRLTVL.

The rearrangement joins TRBV15 to TRBJ2-1; perhaps TRBD2 as D (5 bases). The CDR3 is made up of 13 amino acids. Germline V lookup: CDR1 LNHNV, CDR2 YYDKDF (reference sequence). V was clipped by 3 bases and J by 7 bases, with 10 bases between them. CDR3 sequence: CATSSPSGNEQFF. The CDR3 DNA reads TGTGCCACCAGCAGCCCCTCGGGGAATGAGCAGTTCTTC.

This clone was counted between two and nine times. J is TRBJ1-4 and V is TRBV9; the D is unclear. This CDR3 contains 16 residues. Per germline, CDR1 SGDLS and CDR2 YYNGEE. V lost 0 bases and J 7 bases, leaving 16 bases between the germline ends. The DNA for the CDR3 is TGTGCCAGCAGCGTAGCGGTAAGCGGGATAGGTGAAAAACTGTTTTTT. Its protein product is CASSVAVSGIGEKLFF.

Only a few counts were recorded for this clone. The chain is built from TRBV6-5 and TRBJ1-5, with TRBD1 matching 8 bases. This CDR3 is built from 15 residues. CDR1 MNHEY and CDR2 SVGAGI come from the germline V gene. V trimming: 2 bases; J trimming: 3 bases; junction bases outside the gene matches: 3. DNA of the CDR3: TGTGCCAGCAGTTACCCGGACAGGGTCAATCAGCCCCAGCATTTT. It encodes CASSYPDRVNQPQHF.

This clone occurred many times. The V and J genes are TRBV6-5 and TRBJ1-2; weak D call: TRBD1 (6 bases). V was trimmed by 0 bases and J by 4 bases, leaving 15 bases between them. This CDR3 has 16 amino acids. The germline gives CDR1 MNHEY, CDR2 SVGAGI. CDR3: CASSYSKGGRGYGYTF. The DNA of the CDR3 is TGTGCCAGCAGTTACTCGAAAGGCGGCAGGGGCTATGGCTACACCTTC.

There are a few counts of this clone. This sequence joins TRBV5-6 and TRBJ2-7; D not resolved. The V gene's germline CDR1 is SGHDT and CDR2 YYEEEE. The CDR3 spans 11 residues. Trimming stripped 1 base from V and 5 bases from J, with 4 bases between. The CDR3 sequence is CASSLYNEQYF. CDR3 sequence (DNA): TGTGCCAGCAGCTTGTATAACGAGCAGTACTTC.

This clone was seen a handful of times. This rearrangement joins TRBV19 to TRBJ1-2; D unresolved. The ends were cut back, 5 bases at V and 1 base at J, with 8 bases in the middle. The CDR3 is 13 residues long. Germline lookup yields CDR1 LNHDA and CDR2 SQIVND (reference sequence). CDR3 in DNA: TGTGCCAGTAGTGCCCAGGTTAACTATGGCTACACCTTC. It translates to CASSAQVNYGYTF.

The chain couples TRBV20-1 to TRBJ1-2, with D unclear. With 3 bases removed from V and 8 bases from J, the gap between germline ends came to 10 bases. Germline V gene lookup returns CDR1 DFQATT and CDR2 SNEGSKA (reference sequence). This CDR3 has 11 amino acids. In nucleotides, the CDR3 is TGCAGTGCTAGCCTTGGGCTGGGCTACACCTTC. It specifies CSASLGLGYTF.

This clone was recorded a few times. The V call is TRBV7-9, the J call TRBJ2-1, with 9 bases that match TRBD2. Germline CDR1 and CDR2: SEHNR and FQNEAQ (reference sequence). V dropped 5 bases and J dropped 0; count of bases not matched to a gene: 2. CDR3 length: 15 residues. CDR3 protein: CASSISGSSYNEQFF. CDR3 nucleotide sequence: TGTGCCAGCAGCATTAGCGGGAGCTCCTACAATGAGCAGTTCTTC. Full variable domain (missing parts from reference TRBV7-9 and TRBJ2-1): DTGVSQNPRHKITKRGQNVTFRCDPISEHNRLYWYRQTLGQGPEFLTYFQNEAQLEKSRLLSDRFSAERPKGSFSTLEIQRTEQGDSAMYLCASSISGSSYNEQFFGPGTRLTVL.

V and J are TRBV30 and TRBJ2-3; D may be TRBD2 (6 bases). V lost 2 bases and J lost 5, with 17 bases in between. Germline assignment: CDR1 GTSNPN and CDR2 SVGIG (reference sequence). The CDR3 sequence is 15 residues long. As DNA, the CDR3 is TGTGCCTGGAGTTATGCGGGACCCCCTCAAGATACGCAGTATTTT. Its protein product is CAWSYAGPPQDTQYF.

This clone was seen more than once but under ten times. The rearrangement links TRBV10-3 to TRBJ1-1, with 7 bases lining up with TRBD1. Trimming cost V 6 bases and J 2 bases; bases outside gene matches: 3. Germline V CDR1 and CDR2: ENHRY, SYGVKD. The CDR3 totals 13 residues. As DNA, the CDR3 is TGTGCCATCAGAGGACAGGTTAACACTGAAGCTTTCTTT. Protein sequence: CAIRGQVNTEAFF.

The V and J genes are TRBV30 and TRBJ2-1; D remains unclear. V dropped 3 bases and J dropped 5 bases, with 11 bases sitting between them. The CDR3 spans 13 residues. Germline values: CDR1 GTSNPN, CDR2 SVGIG (reference sequence). CDR3 loop: CAWRGQLNNEQFF. The CDR3 nucleotides read TGTGCCTGGAGGGGCCAGCTAAACAATGAGCAGTTCTTC.

This clone was detected a few times. CDR3 region: CASSSEYYSGEYNEQFF. Here the CDR3 DNA reads TGTGCCAGCAGCTCAGAATACTATAGCGGGGAGTACAATGAGCAGTTCTTC. The chain employs TRBV11-1 and TRBJ2-1; TRBD2 matches at 8 bases. The CDR3 is 17 residues long. J lost 4 bases, V lost 4 bases, and 12 bases had no gene match. Germline V gene sequence: CDR1 SGHAT, CDR2 FQDESV (reference sequence).

The rearrangement uses TRBV5-1 and TRBJ1-4; a possible D gene is TRBD1 (5 bases). The CDR3 is 16 amino acids. From germline, CDR1 is SGHRS and CDR2 YFSETQ. The V end lost 5 bases, the J end lost 4 bases, and 18 bases lay between the germline ends. The CDR3 sequence is CASSLSPQEINEKLFF. In nucleotides, the CDR3 is TGCGCCAGCAGTTTATCCCCACAGGAGATTAATGAAAAACTGTTTTTT.

The V gene is TRBV5-1, the J gene TRBJ2-7; TRBD2 agrees at 10 bases. The V and J ends lost 0 bases and 1 base, in that order; junction bases with no gene match: 4. Germline V gene lookup returns CDR1 SGHRS and CDR2 YFSETQ. This CDR3 spans 16 amino acids. CDR3 protein: CASSLGLAGGSYEQYF. The CDR3 nucleotides are TGCGCCAGCAGCTTGGGACTAGCGGGTGGGTCCTACGAGCAGTACTTC.

In its sample, this clone was seen a few times. The chain joins TRBV4-1 to TRBJ1-5; no clear D gene. The CDR3 loop spans 14 amino acids. V shed 1 base and J shed 5 bases, with 9 bases lying between them. The germline V gene has CDR1 MGHRA and CDR2 YSYEKL. CDR3 in amino acids: CASSQVPRDQPQHF. The DNA of the CDR3 is TGCGCCAGCAGCCAAGTCCCGAGGGATCAGCCCCAGCATTTT.

The chain recombines TRBV7-9 with TRBJ1-4, with D perhaps matching TRBD1 (5 bases). V lost 5 bases to trimming and J lost 0 bases, with 13 bases between them. CDR3 length: 16 residues. Germline-derived CDR1 and CDR2 are SEHNR and FQNEAQ (reference sequence). Here the CDR3 DNA reads TGTGCCAGCAGCCCGGGACTCATTGCAACTAATGAAAAACTGTTTTTT. Its translation is CASSPGLIATNEKLFF.

This chain uses TRBV7-2 with TRBJ2-1, with TRBD2 matching over 10 bases. The CDR3 consists of 14 residues. Germline loops: CDR1 SGHTA, CDR2 FQGNSA. J lost 8 bases, V lost 7 bases, and 8 bases had no gene match. CDR3 amino acids: CASTASGSRHEQFF. In DNA form, the CDR3 reads TGTGCCAGCACCGCTAGCGGGAGTCGGCATGAGCAGTTCTTC.

This clone occurred a few times. The CDR3 reads CASSYDRSYEQYF. CDR3 coding DNA: TGTGCCAGCAGTTACGACCGGAGTTACGAGCAGTACTTC. The chain has TRBV6-5 and TRBJ2-7; D is uncertain. The CDR3 runs 13 residues. Germline V gives CDR1 MNHEY, CDR2 SVGAGI. Trimming stripped 2 bases from V and 4 bases from J, with 9 bases between.

This clone came up a few times. The V gene is TRBV11-3, the J gene TRBJ1-1, with D hard to call. CDR3 length: 13 amino acids. V was pared by 2 bases and J by 4 bases, with 8 bases between. Germline V gives CDR1 SGHNT, CDR2 YENEEA. This CDR3 reads CASSLLDGTEAFF. The CDR3, as DNA: TGTGCCAGCAGCTTATTAGATGGCACTGAAGCTTTCTTT.

The chain joins TRBV7-8 to TRBJ2-5; a weak D match, TRBD2 (6 bases). Germline loops: CDR1 SGHVS, CDR2 FQNEAQ. The length of the CDR3 is 15 residues. V shed 5 bases and J shed 3 bases, with 16 bases lying between them. The CDR3 nucleotides are TGTGCCAGCAGCGGAGATGCTAGCGCCAAAGAGACCCAGTACTTC. It specifies CASSGDASAKETQYF.

The rearrangement links TRBV19 to TRBJ2-4; 8 positions match TRBD1. This CDR3 has 14 residues. V shed 8 bases and J 3 bases; nucleotides not matched to a gene: 6. Germline CDR1 LNHDA, CDR2 SQIVND (reference sequence). The CDR3 DNA is TGTGCCAGTGCAGGGGGCGCTGGCAAAAACATTCAGTACTTC. Amino acid sequence: CASAGGAGKNIQYF.

The gene calls are TRBV10-3 and TRBJ1-5, with D tentatively TRBD1 (6 bases). Deletions cut 3 bases from V and 2 bases from J, with 8 bases between. CDR1 and CDR2 from the germline V gene are ENHRY and SYGVKD. The CDR3 contains 14 residues. CDR3 in amino acids: CAISDAGGNQPQHF. Here the CDR3 DNA reads TGTGCCATCAGTGATGCAGGGGGCAATCAGCCCCAGCATTTT.